This TCR beta chain emerged from a study of CDR3 diversity in severe acne. TCRdb reprocessed the PCR reads with MiXCR, giving one entry per CDR3 protein. The sample yields some 90,000 distinct CDR3 sequences, over 45% seen once. This clonotype was recorded at least ten times. The CDR3 consists of 16 residues. V lost 0 bases and J lost 10; bases outside the gene matches: 12. Per germline, CDR1 MNHEY and CDR2 SVGAGI. Material: blood. The receptor's source is a male donor in good health, serving as a control. V usage is TRBV6-5 and J usage is TRBJ1-1; the match to TRBD1 covers 9 bases. CDR3 region: CASSYSRDREGVGAFF. In DNA, the CDR3 is TGTGCCAGCAGTTACTCGAGGGACAGGGAAGGAGTTGGAGCTTTCTTT.